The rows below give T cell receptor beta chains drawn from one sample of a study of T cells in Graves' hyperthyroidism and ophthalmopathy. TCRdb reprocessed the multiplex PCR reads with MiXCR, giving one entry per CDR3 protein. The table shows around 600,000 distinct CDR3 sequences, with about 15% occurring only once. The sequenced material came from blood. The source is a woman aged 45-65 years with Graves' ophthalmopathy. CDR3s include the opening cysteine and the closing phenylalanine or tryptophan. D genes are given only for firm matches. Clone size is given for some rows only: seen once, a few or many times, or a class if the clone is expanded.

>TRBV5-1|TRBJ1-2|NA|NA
CASNDPGANYGYTF
TGCGCCAGCAATGATCCAGGGGCTAACTATGGCTACACCTTC
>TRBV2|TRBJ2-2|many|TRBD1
CASSMTGTGELFF
TGTGCCAGCAGTATGACAGGGACCGGGGAGCTGTTTTTT
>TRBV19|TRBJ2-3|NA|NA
CASSTQGTHTDTQYF
TGTGCCAGTAGTACTCAAGGGACCCACACAGATACGCAGTATTTT
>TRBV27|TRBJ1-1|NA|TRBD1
CASSLWGRGLGTEAFF
TGTGCCAGCAGTTTATGGGGCAGGGGGCTGGGCACTGAAGCTTTCTTT
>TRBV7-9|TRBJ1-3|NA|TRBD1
CASSLSPGGSGSTIYF
TGTGCCAGCAGCTTAAGTCCAGGGGGCTCTGGAAGCACCATATATTTT
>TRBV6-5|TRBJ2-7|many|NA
CASSYWPTSSYEQYF
TGTGCCAGCAGTTACTGGCCTACGAGCTCCTACGAGCAGTACTTC
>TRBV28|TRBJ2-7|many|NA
CATGVGYLTSSYEQYF
TGTGCCACCGGGGTGGGCTACCTTACGAGCTCCTACGAGCAGTACTTC
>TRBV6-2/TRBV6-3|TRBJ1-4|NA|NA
CASSYRPASDEKLFF
TGTGCCAGCAGTTACCGACCCGCCAGTGATGAAAAACTGTTTTTT
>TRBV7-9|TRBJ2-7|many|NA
CASSLPRQSYEQYF
TGTGCCAGCAGCTTACCCCGACAGAGTTACGAGCAGTACTTC
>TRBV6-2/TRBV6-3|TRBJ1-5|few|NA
CASSFFRVRSNQPQHF
TGTGCCAGCAGTTTTTTCAGGGTTCGCAGCAATCAGCCCCAGCATTTT
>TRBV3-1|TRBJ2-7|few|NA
CASSQAGTTSYEQYF
TGTGCCAGCAGCCAAGCCGGGACCACCTCCTACGAGCAGTACTTC
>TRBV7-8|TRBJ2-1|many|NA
CASSLEEGRIATEQFF
TGTGCCAGCAGCTTAGAAGAAGGACGTATAGCAACTGAGCAGTTCTTC
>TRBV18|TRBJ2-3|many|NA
CATKEHAVYQYF
TGTGCCACCAAAGAACATGCGGTGTACCAGTATTTT
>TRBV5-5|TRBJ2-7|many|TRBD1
CASSQGQDTYEQYF
TGTGCCAGCAGCCAAGGACAGGACACATACGAGCAGTACTTC
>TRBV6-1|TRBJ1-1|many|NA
CASRRRGTEAFF
TGTGCCAGCAGAAGACGTGGCACTGAAGCTTTCTTT
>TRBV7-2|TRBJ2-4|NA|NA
CASSLWGRAGVPGLGIQYF
TGTGCCAGCAGCTTATGGGGGCGTGCGGGAGTGCCGGGTTTGGGCATTCAGTACTTC
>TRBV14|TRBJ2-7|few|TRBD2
CASSQTRLAGDEQYF
TGTGCCAGCAGCCAAACGCGACTAGCGGGAGACGAGCAGTACTTC
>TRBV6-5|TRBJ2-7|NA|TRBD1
CASSYGTGGPSSYEQYF
TGTGCCAGCAGTTACGGGACAGGGGGACCGAGCTCCTACGAGCAGTACTTC
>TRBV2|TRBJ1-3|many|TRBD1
CASRETTGGESGNTIYF
TGTGCCAGCAGAGAGACGACAGGGGGCGAGTCTGGAAACACCATATATTTT
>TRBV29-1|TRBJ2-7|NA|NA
CSVLSGPSSYEQYF
TGCAGCGTTCTGAGCGGGCCTAGCTCCTACGAGCAGTACTTC
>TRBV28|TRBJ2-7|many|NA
CASSFAGRSSYEQYF
TGTGCCAGCAGTTTTGCAGGGCGGAGCTCCTACGAGCAGTACTTC
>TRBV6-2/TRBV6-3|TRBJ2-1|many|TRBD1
CASSLGQGPYNEQFF
TGTGCCAGCAGCCTTGGACAGGGGCCTTACAATGAGCAGTTCTTC
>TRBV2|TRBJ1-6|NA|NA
CASSLDRRSYNSPLHF
TGTGCCAGCAGCCTCGACAGGCGCTCCTATAATTCACCCCTCCACTTT
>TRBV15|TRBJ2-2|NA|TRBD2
CATRGRTSGMAGELFF
TGTGCCACCAGGGGACGGACTAGCGGGATGGCCGGGGAGCTGTTTTTT
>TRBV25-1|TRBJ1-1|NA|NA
CASSDARGSSTEAFF
TGTGCCAGCAGTGACGCCCGGGGATCGAGCACTGAAGCTTTCTTT
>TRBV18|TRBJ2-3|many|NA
CASSPPTKLSTDTQYF
TGTGCCAGCTCACCACCTACAAAACTTAGCACAGATACGCAGTATTTT
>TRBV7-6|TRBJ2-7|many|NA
CASSSGTPIYEQYF
TGTGCCAGCAGCAGCGGGACACCGATTTACGAGCAGTACTTC
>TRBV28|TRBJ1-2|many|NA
CASSPSPWTAPVGYGYTF
TGTGCCAGCAGCCCCTCGCCCTGGACAGCGCCGGTAGGCTATGGCTACACCTTC
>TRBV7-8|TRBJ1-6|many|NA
CASSPRLRGYNSPLHF
TGTGCCAGCAGCCCCCGCCTCAGGGGTTATAATTCACCCCTCCACTTT
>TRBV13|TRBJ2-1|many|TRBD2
CASSLEVGSGTGEQFF
TGTGCCAGCAGCTTAGAGGTCGGTAGCGGGACTGGCGAGCAGTTCTTC
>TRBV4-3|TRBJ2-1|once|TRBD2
CASSHDWTSGELDEQFF
TGCGCCAGCAGCCACGACTGGACTAGCGGTGAGCTCGATGAGCAGTTCTTC
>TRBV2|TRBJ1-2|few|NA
CASSLAGALLNGYTF
TGTGCCAGTTCCCTCGCAGGGGCCCTATTGAATGGCTACACCTTC
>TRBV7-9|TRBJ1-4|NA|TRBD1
CASSPGTGGFGNEKLFF
TGTGCCAGCAGCCCGGGGACAGGGGGCTTTGGTAATGAAAAACTGTTTTTT
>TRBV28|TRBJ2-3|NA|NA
CASGVLSGSTDTQYF
TGTGCCAGCGGAGTCCTTAGCGGAAGCACAGATACGCAGTATTTT
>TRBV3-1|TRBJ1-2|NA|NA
CASSQGPETPGYTF
TGTGCCAGCAGCCAAGGACCGGAAACCCCCGGCTACACCTTC
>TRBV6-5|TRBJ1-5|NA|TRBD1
CVSSYRQGHNQPQHF
TGTGTCAGCAGTTACCGACAGGGGCACAATCAGCCCCAGCATTTT
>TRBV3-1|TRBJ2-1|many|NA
CASSQVGRHNEQFF
TGTGCCAGCAGCCAAGTGGGACGACACAATGAGCAGTTCTTC
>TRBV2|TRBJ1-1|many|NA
CASRVFPLDTEAFF
TGTGCCAGCAGAGTTTTCCCGCTGGACACTGAAGCTTTCTTT
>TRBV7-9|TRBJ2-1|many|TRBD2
CASSSQTSGRTWYNEQFF
TGTGCCAGCAGCTCCCAGACTAGCGGGAGGACGTGGTACAATGAGCAGTTCTTC
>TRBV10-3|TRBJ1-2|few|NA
CAITEEGLSYGYTF
TGTGCCATCACCGAGGAGGGGCTTAGCTATGGCTACACCTTC
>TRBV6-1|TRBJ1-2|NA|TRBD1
CASTPLQGGNYGYTF
TGTGCCAGCACCCCCCTCCAGGGGGGGAACTATGGCTACACCTTC
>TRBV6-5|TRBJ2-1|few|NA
CASSYSTQAEQFF
TGTGCCAGCAGTTACTCGACACAGGCTGAGCAGTTCTTC
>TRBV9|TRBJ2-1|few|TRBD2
CASSLTSGGPLSLSSYNEQFF
TGTGCCAGCAGCTTGACTAGCGGGGGTCCCCTATCCCTGAGCTCCTACAATGAGCAGTTCTTC
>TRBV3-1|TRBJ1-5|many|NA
CASSQDLVNQPQHF
TGTGCCAGCAGCCAAGATCTAGTAAATCAGCCCCAGCATTTT